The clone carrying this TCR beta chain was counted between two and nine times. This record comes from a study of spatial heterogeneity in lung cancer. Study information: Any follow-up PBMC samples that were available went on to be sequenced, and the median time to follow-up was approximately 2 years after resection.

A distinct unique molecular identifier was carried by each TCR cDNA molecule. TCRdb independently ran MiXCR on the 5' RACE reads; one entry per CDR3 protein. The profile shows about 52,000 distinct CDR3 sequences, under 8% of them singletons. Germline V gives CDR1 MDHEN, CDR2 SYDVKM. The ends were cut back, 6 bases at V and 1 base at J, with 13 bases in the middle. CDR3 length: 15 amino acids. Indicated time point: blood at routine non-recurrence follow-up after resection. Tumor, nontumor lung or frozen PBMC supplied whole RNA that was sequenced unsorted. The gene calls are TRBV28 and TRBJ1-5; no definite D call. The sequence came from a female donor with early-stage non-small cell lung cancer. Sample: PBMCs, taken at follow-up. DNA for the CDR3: TGTGCCAGCAGGAACTCCGGGTACAGCAATCAGCCCCAGCATTTT. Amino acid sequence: CASRNSGYSNQPQHF.